Sequencing of this T cell receptor beta chain was carried out in a study of T cell responses to AZD1222 COVID-19 vaccine. Study in general: Doses given second, at about 4 or about 12 weeks, were pooled.

This clone was detected only a few times. The antigen is undetermined. Here immunoSEQ multiplex PCR was the method, and the copy in TCRdb shows in-frame clones only, minus some. The data contain more than 70,000 clones, around nine tenths of them singletons. Study results and caveats: Most donors were white British and more were female, and clonal diversity was possibly underestimated. Reportedly, close to half of spike-specific TCRs are directed against unmutated variant regions.

V lost 6 bases and J lost 4; bases outside the gene matches: 9. The CDR3 sequence is 15 residues long. Per germline, CDR1 MNHEY and CDR2 SMNVEV (reference sequence). Sequencing used peripheral blood, obtained on day 0 of AZD1222 vaccination. The receptor was derived from an adult in good health. V and J are TRBV27 and TRBJ1-2; 9 bases align to TRBD1. The CDR3 DNA reads as TGTGCCAGCAGCAAAGGGGACAGGGCTATCTATGGCTACACCTTC. Translated, it gives CASSKGDRAIYGYTF.